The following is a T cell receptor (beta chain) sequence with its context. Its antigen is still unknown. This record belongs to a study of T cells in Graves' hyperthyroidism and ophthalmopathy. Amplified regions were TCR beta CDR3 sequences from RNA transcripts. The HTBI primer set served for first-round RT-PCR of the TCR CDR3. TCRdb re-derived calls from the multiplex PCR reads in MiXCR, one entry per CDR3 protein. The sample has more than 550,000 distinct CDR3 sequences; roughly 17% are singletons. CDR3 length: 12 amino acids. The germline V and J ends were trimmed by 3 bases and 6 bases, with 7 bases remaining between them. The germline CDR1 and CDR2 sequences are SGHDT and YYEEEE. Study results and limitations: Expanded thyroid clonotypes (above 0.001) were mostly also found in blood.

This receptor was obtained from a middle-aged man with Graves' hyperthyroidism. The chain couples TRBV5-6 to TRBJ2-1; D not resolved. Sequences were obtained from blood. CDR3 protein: CASSYIINEQFF. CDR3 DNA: TGTGCCAGCAGCTATATTATCAATGAGCAGTTCTTC.